This T cell receptor beta chain was observed in a study of T cell responses to AZD1222 COVID-19 vaccine. In regard to this clone: The antigen is not known.

Libraries were prepared by immunoSEQ multiplex PCR; TCRdb keeps only in-frame clonotypes and omits some of them. The sample has about 170,000 clones, 75% to 90% seen once. CDR1 and CDR2 from the germline V gene are LNHNV and YYDKDF (reference sequence). V was pared by 0 bases and J by 6 bases, with 12 bases between. The CDR3 sequence is 15 residues long. Notes on the study in general: Epitopes outside B.1.351 and B.1.1.7 mutated regions reportedly drew nearly half of spike TCRs. Vaccine-associated CD4 TCRs spanned spike, dominant at 160-218 and 743-854. Repertoires were obtained solely post-peak T cell response. With two AZD1222 doses given, Spike-specific TCR breadth and depth both rose.

This sequence originates from an adult who received the MenACWY meningococcal vaccine as a control. V is TRBV15 and J is TRBJ2-1; D unclear. The sequencing used peripheral blood, collected 28 days after the second dose of the MenACWY control vaccine. The CDR3 nucleotides read TGTGCCACCAGCAGAGATGGCACCAACCTCAATGAGCAGTTCTTC. Translating gives CATSRDGTNLNEQFF.